Listed here is a single T cell receptor (beta chain). The antigen is unknown. This sample is drawn from a study of cytomegalovirus exposure and HLA in healthy donors. Regarding the study as a whole: A later analysis revealed that TCR association rates differed between HLA loci, peaking at DRB1 and bottoming out at HLA-C. Available immune exposure information covered CMV serostatus only.

PCR amplification relied on 60 Vbeta primers (plus 13 Jbeta primers). Method: immunoSEQ multiplex PCR; TCRdb's copy keeps in-frame clones and lacks some. This sample yields approximately 140,000 clones, of which 79% are seen a single time; around 6.5% belongs to the top ten. This CDR3 is 14 amino acids long. The V end lost 2 bases, the J end lost 1 base, and 11 bases lay between the germline ends. Germline loops: CDR1 GTSNPN, CDR2 SVGIG (reference sequence). The sample was PBMCs. J is TRBJ1-2 and V is TRBV30, with D perhaps TRBD1 (6 bases). This sequence originates from a man aged 50-59 years in good health and CMV-seropositive. The CDR3 sequence is CAWSKQQGNYGYTF. The CDR3 coding sequence is TGTGCCTGGAGTAAACAACAGGGTAACTATGGCTACACCTTC.